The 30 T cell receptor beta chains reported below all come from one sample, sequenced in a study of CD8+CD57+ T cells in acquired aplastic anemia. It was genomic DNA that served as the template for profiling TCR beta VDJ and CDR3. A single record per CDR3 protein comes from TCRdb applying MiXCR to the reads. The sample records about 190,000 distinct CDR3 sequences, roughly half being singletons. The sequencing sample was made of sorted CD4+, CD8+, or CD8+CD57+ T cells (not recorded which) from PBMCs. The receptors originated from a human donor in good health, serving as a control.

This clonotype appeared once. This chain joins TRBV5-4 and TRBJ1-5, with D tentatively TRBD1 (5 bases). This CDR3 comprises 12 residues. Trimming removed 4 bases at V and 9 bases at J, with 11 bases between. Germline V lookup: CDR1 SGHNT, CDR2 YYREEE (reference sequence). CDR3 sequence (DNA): TGTGCCAGCAGCAGGCGGGACCGGCCCCAGCATTTT. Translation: CASSRRDRPQHF.

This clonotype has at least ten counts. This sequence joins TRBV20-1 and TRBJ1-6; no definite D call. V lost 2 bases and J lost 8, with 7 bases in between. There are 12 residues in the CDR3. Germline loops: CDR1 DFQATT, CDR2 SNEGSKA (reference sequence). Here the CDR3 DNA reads TGCAGTGCTAGAAGGGCCGATTCACCCCTCCACTTT. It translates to CSARRADSPLHF.

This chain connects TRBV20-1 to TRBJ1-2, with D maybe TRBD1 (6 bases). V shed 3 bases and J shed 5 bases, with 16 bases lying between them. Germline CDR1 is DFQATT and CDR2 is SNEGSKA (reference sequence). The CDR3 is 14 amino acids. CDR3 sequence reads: CSARRDTDYYGYTF. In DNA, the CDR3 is TGCAGTGCTAGGAGGGACACAGATTATTATGGCTACACCTTC.

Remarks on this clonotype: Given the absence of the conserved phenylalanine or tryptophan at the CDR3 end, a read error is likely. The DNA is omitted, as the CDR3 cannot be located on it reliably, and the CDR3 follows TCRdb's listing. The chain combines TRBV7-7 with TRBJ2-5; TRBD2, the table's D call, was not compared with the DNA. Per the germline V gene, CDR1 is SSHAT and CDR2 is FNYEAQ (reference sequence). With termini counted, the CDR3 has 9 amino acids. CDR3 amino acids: CACSSGTSG.

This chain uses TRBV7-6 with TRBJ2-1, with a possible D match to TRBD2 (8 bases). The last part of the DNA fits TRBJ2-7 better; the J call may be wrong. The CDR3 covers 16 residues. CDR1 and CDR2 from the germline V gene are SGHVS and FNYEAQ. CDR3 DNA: TGTGCCAGCAGCGGCAGGGGGGCCGGGAGGGTCGGTGAGCAGTACTTC. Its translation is CASSGRGAGRVGEQYF.

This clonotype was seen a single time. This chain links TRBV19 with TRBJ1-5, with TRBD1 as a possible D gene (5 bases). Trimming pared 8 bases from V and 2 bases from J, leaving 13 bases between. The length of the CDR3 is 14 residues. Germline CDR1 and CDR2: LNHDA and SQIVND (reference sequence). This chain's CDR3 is CASGGGFRNQPQHF. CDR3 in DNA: TGTGCCAGTGGGGGGGGGTTTCGCAATCAGCCCCAGCATTTT.

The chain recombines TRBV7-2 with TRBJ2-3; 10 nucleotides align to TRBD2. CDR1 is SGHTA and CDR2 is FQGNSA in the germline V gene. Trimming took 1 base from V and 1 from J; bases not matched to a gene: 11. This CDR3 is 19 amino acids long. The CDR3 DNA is TGTGCCAGCAGCTTAGTCTTCGGGTTAGCGGGGGGACGCACAGATACGCAGTATTTT. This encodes CASSLVFGLAGGRTDTQYF. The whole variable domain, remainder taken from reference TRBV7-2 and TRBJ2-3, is GAGVSQSPSNKVTEKGKDVELRCDPISGHTALYWYRQSLGQGLEFLIYFQGNSAPDKSGLPSDRFSAERTGGSVSTLTIQRTQQEDSAVYLCASSLVFGLAGGRTDTQYFGPGTRLTVL.

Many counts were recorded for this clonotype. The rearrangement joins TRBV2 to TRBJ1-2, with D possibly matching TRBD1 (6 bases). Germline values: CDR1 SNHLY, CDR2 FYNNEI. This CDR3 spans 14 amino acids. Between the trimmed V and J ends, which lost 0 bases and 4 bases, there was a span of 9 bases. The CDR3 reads CASSEALQGYGYTF. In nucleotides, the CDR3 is TGTGCCAGCAGTGAAGCCTTACAGGGCTATGGCTACACCTTC. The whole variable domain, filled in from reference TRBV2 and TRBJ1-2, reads EPEVTQTPSHQVTQMGQEVILRCVPISNHLYFYWYRQILGQKVEFLVSFYNNEISEKSEIFDDQFSVERPDGSNFTLKIRSTKLEDSAMYFCASSEALQGYGYTFGSGTRLTVV.

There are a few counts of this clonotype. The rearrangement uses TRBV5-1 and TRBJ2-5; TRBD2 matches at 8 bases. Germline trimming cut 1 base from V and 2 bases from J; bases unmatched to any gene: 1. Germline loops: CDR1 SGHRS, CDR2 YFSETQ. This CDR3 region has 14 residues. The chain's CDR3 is CASSLSSGQETQYF. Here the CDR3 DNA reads TGCGCCAGCAGCTTGTCTAGCGGGCAAGAGACCCAGTACTTC.

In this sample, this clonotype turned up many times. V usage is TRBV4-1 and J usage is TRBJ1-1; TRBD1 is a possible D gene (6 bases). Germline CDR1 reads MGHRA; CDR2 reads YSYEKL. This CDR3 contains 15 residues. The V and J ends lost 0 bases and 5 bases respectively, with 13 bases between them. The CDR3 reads CASSQEVGGATEAFF. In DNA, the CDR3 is TGCGCCAGCAGCCAAGAGGTTGGGGGCGCGACTGAAGCTTTCTTT.

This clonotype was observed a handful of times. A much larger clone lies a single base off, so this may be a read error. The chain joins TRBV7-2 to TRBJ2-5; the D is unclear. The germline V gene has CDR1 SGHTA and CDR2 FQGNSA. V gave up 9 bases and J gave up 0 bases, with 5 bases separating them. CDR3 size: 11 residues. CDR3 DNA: TGTGCCAGATCGTACCAAGAGACCCAGTACTTC. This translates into CARSYQETQYF.

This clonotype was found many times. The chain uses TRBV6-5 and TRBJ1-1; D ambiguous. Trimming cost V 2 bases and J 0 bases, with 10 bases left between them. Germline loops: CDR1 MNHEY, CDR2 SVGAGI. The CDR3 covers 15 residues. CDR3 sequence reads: CASSYGRAMNTEAFF. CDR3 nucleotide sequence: TGTGCCAGCAGTTACGGCAGAGCAATGAACACTGAAGCTTTCTTT.

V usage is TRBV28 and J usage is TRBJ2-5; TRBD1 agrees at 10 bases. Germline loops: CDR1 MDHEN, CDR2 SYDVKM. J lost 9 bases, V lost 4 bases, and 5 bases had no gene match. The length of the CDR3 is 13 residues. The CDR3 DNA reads TGTGCCAGCAGTTGGTCCGGGACAGGGGCCCAGTACTTC. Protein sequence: CASSWSGTGAQYF.

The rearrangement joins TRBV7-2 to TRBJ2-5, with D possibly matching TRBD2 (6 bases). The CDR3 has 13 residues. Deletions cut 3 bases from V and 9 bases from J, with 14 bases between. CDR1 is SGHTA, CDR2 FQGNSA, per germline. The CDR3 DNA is TGTGCCAGCAGCTTTGGGTCGGGGGAGGCCCAGTACTTC. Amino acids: CASSFGSGEAQYF. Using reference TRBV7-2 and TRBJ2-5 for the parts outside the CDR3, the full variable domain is GAGVSQSPSNKVTEKGKDVELRCDPISGHTALYWYRQSLGQGLEFLIYFQGNSAPDKSGLPSDRFSAERTGGSVSTLTIQRTQQEDSAVYLCASSFGSGEAQYFGPGTRLLVL.

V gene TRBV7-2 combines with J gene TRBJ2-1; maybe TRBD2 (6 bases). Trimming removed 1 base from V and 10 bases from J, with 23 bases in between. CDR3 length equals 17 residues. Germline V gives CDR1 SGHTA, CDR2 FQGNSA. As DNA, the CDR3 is TGTGCCAGCAGCTTAGAGGGGAGCGGGTGGCCGGTAGAGGAGCAGTTCTTC. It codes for CASSLEGSGWPVEEQFF.

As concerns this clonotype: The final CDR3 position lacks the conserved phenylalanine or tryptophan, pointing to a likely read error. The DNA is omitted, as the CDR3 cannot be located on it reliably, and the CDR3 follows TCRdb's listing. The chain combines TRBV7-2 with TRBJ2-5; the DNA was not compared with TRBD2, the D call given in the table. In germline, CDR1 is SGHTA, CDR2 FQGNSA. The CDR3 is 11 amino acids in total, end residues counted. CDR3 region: CASSLSKTLAA.

The DNA of the CDR3 is TGTGCCACCAGCAAAGAAGGGATCTACTTGACAGCTAGGGGCACCGGGGAGCTGTTTTTT. Protein sequence: CATSKEGIYLTARGTGELFF. The V call is TRBV15, the J call TRBJ2-2; D may be TRBD1 (5 bases). V gave up 4 bases and J gave up 4 bases, with 28 bases separating them. The CDR3 is 20 amino acids. Germline V CDR1 and CDR2: LNHNV, YYDKDF (reference sequence).

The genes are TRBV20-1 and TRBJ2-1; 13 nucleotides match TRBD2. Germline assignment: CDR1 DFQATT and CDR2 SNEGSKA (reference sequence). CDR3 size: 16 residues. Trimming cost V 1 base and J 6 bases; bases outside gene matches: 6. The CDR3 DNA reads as TGCAGTGCTAGAGGACTAGCGGGGGGTATCTCCAATGAGCAGTTCTTC. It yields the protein CSARGLAGGISNEQFF.

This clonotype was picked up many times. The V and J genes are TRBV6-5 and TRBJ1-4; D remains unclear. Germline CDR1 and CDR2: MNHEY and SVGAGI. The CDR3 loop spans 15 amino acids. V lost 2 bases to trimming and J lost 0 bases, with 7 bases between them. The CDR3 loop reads CASSYTYPTNEKLFF. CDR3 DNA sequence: TGTGCCAGCAGTTACACGTACCCAACTAATGAAAAACTGTTTTTT.

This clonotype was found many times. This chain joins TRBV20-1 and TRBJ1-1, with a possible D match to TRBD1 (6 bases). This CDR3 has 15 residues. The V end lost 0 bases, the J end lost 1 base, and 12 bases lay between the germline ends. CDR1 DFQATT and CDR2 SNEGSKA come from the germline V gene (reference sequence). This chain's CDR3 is CSARDQQGGNTEAFF. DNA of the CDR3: TGCAGTGCTAGAGATCAACAGGGTGGGAACACTGAAGCTTTCTTT.

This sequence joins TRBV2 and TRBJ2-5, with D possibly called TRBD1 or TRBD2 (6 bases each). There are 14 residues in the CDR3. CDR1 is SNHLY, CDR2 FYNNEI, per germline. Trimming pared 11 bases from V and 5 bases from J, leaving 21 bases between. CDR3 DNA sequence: TGTGCCGGAACGAAGGGGGGCCAGGGGGAGACCCAGTACTTC. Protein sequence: CAGTKGGQGETQYF.

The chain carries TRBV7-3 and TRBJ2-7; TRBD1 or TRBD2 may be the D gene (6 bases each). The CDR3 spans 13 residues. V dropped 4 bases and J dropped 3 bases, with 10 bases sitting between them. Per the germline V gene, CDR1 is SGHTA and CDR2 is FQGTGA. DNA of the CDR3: TGTGCCAGCAGCTCACAGGGAGGCTACGAGCAGTACTTC. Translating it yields CASSSQGGYEQYF.

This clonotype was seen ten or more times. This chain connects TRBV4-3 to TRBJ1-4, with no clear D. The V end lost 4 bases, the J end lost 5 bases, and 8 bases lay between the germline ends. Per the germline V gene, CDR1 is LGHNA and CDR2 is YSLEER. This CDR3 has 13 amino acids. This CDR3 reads CASSRSENEKLFF. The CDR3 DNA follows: TGCGCCAGCAGCCGATCAGAGAATGAAAAACTGTTTTTT.

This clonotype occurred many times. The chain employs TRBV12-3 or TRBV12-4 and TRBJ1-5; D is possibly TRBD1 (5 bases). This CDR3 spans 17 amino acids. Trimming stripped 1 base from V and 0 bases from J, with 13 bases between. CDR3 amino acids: CASSLESAGYSNQPQHF. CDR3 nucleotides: TGTGCCAGCAGTTTAGAATCGGCAGGGTATAGCAATCAGCCCCAGCATTTT.

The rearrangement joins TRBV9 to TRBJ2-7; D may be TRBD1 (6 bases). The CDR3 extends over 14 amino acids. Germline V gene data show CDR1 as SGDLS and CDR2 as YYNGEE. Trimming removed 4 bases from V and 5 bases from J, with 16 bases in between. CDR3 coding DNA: TGTGCCAGCAGCCAAGTATCAGGGGCCCACGAGCAGTACTTC. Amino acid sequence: CASSQVSGAHEQYF.

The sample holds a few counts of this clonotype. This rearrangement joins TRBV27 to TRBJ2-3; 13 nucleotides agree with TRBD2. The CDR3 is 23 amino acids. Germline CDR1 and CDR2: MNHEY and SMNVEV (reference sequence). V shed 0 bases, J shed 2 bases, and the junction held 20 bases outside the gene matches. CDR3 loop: CASSLSPAAATTGLAGITDTQYF. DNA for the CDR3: TGTGCCAGCAGTTTATCCCCAGCTGCCGCAACCACGGGACTAGCGGGGATCACAGATACGCAGTATTTT.

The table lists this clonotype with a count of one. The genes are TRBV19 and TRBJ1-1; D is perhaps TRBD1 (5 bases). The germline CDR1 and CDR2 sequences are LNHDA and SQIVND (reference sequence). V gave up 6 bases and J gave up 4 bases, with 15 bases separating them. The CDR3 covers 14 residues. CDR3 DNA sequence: TGTGCCAGTAGCCGGGACTCCGGGGGCACTGAAGCTTTCTTT. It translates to CASSRDSGGTEAFF. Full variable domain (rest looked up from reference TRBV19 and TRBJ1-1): DGGITQSPKYLFRKEGQNVTLSCEQNLNHDAMYWYRQDPGQGLRLIYYSQIVNDFQKGDIAEGYSVSREKKESFPLTVTSAQKNPTAFYLCASSRDSGGTEAFFGQGTRLTVV.

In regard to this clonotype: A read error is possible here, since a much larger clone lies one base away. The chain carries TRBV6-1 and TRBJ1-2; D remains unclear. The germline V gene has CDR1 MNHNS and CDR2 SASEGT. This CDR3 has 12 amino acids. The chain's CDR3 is CAGSERLYGYTF. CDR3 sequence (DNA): TGTGCCGGCAGTGAACGGCTCTATGGCTACACCTTC.

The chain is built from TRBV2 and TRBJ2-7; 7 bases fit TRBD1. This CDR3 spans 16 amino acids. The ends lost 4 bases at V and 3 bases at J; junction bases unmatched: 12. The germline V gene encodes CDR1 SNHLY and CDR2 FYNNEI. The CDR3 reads CASSARAETGSYEQYF. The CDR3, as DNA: TGTGCCAGCAGTGCTAGAGCCGAGACAGGGAGCTACGAGCAGTACTTC. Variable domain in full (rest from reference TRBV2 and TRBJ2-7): EPEVTQTPSHQVTQMGQEVILRCVPISNHLYFYWYRQILGQKVEFLVSFYNNEISEKSEIFDDQFSVERPDGSNFTLKIRSTKLEDSAMYFCASSARAETGSYEQYFGPGTRLTVT.

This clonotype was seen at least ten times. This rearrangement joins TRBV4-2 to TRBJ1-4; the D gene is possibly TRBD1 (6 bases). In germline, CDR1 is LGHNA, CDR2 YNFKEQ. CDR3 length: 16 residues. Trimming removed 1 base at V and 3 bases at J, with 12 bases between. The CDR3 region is CASSQGNRAANEKLFF. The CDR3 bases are TGTGCCAGCAGCCAAGGGAACAGGGCGGCTAATGAAAAACTGTTTTTT.